This TCR beta chain was observed in a study of blood T cells in healthy people across ages. Study findings and constraints: TCR beta diversity, measured per million T cells, fell in a roughly linear way with age.

A second PCR, run for roughly 7 to 11 cycles, used a sample-barcoded 5' primer plus a J-beta primer mix. TCRdb reanalysed the 5' RACE reads using MiXCR and keeps one entry per CDR3 protein. This table holds around 1,500,000 distinct CDR3 sequences, roughly 28% found once. A word on this clonotype: Its antigen is unidentified.

The receptor was isolated from a woman in her 30s in good health. What was sequenced was blood.

The CDR3 is CASSYSADWDEKLFF. The CDR3 nucleotides are TGTGCCAGCAGTTACTCCGCGGACTGGGATGAAAAACTGTTTTTT. The rearrangement links TRBV6-5 to TRBJ1-4; D is ambiguous. This CDR3 is 15 amino acids long. Germline loops: CDR1 MNHEY, CDR2 SVGAGI. The ends were cut back, 0 bases at V and 6 bases at J, with 11 bases in the middle.